This passage covers 25 T cell receptor beta chains from one sample sequenced in a study of T-cell reconstitution after alpha-beta-depleted transplantation in children. The library targeted TCRbeta and was prepared with unique molecular identifiers. MiXCR was run by TCRdb on the PCR reads, yielding one entry per CDR3 protein. The data show fewer than 550,000 distinct CDR3 sequences, approximately 10% seen once. Material: PBMCs, mostly from graft donor cells, obtained 180 days after TCRalphabeta/CD19-depleted stem cell transplant. Receptor source: a female patient between 2 and 15 years old who had a stem cell transplant for aplastic anemia, so the T cells may come from the graft donor.

The rearrangement links TRBV18 to TRBJ2-7, with 10 positions matching TRBD1. In germline, CDR1 is KGHSH, CDR2 LQKENI. The CDR3 length is 16 residues. With V trimmed by 4 bases and J by 3 bases, 9 bases remained unmatched. CDR3: CASSLPSRTGGYEQYF. CDR3 nucleotide sequence: TGTGCCAGCTCACTGCCAAGCAGGACAGGGGGCTACGAGCAGTACTTC.

This clonotype was seen ten or more times. The chain links TRBV10-3 to TRBJ1-1; D not resolved. CDR1 and CDR2 from the germline V gene are ENHRY and SYGVKD. The CDR3 covers 12 residues. Trimming took 0 bases from V and 7 from J, leaving 6 bases between them. Here the CDR3 reads CAISESGIEAFF. CDR3 bases: TGTGCCATCAGTGAGTCTGGCATTGAAGCTTTCTTT.

The table lists this clonotype with a few counts. The gene calls are TRBV7-2 and TRBJ1-2; 9 bases align to TRBD1. Germline loops: CDR1 SGHTA, CDR2 FQGNSA. This CDR3 comprises 15 residues. J was trimmed by 8 bases and V by 4 bases; bases with no gene match: 11. The CDR3 spells CASSSKRTGGWGYTF. CDR3 nucleotides: TGTGCCAGCAGCTCTAAAAGAACAGGGGGCTGGGGCTACACCTTC.

This clonotype was seen only a few times. Written as DNA, the CDR3 is TGTGCCAGCAGCATCGACAGGGGAGGTGGCAATGAGCAGTTCTTC. Protein sequence: CASSIDRGGGNEQFF. The chain employs TRBV11-2 and TRBJ2-1; TRBD1 agrees at 8 bases. Germline loops: CDR1 SGHAT, CDR2 FQNNGV. The ends lost 5 bases at V and 6 bases at J; junction bases unmatched: 9. This CDR3 has 15 residues. The full variable domain, rest sourced from reference TRBV11-2 and TRBJ2-1, is EAGVAQSPRYKIIEKRQSVAFWCNPISGHATLYWYQQILGQGPKLLIQFQNNGVVDDSQLPKDRFSAERLKGVDSTLKIQPAKLEDSAVYLCASSIDRGGGNEQFFGPGTRLTVL.

This clonotype was detected ten times or more. The chain recombines TRBV6-5 with TRBJ1-1; D is unresolved. The CDR3 is 16 amino acids. In germline, CDR1 is MNHEY, CDR2 SVGAGI. The ends were cut back, 5 bases at V and 2 bases at J, with 18 bases in the middle. The CDR3 DNA reads as TGTGCCAGCAGTCCCTCCATATTAGTAACCAACACTGAAGCTTTCTTT. Protein sequence: CASSPSILVTNTEAFF.

The sample holds a few counts of this clonotype. J is TRBJ1-4 and V is TRBV28; D is uncertain. The CDR3 is 15 amino acids. Deletions cut 5 bases from V and 1 base from J, with 11 bases between. CDR1 and CDR2 from the germline V gene are MDHEN and SYDVKM. The CDR3 region is CASSPRGGTNEKLFF. The CDR3, as DNA: TGTGCCAGCAGTCCCCGCGGAGGAACTAATGAAAAACTGTTTTTT.

The count of this clonotype is one. The rearrangement links TRBV6-1 to TRBJ1-1, with unresolved D. Germline assignment: CDR1 MNHNS and CDR2 SASEGT. Trimming cost V 11 bases and J 0 bases, with 13 bases left between them. This CDR3 spans 13 amino acids. CDR3 nucleotide sequence: TGTGCCTCAAAATGGGCGGTGAACACTGAAGCTTTCTTT. It yields the protein CASKWAVNTEAFF.

The rearrangement uses TRBV12-3 or TRBV12-4 and TRBJ1-6, with 9 bases fitting TRBD1. This CDR3 has 16 residues. V trimming: 3 bases; J trimming: 8 bases; junction bases outside the gene matches: 8. The CDR3 nucleotides are TGTGCCAGCAGTTTGGGTCCGAGGACAGGGGATTCACCCCTCCACTTT. This codes for CASSLGPRTGDSPLHF.

This clonotype was observed at least ten times. The chain is built from TRBV29-1 and TRBJ2-5; D unclear. Per germline, CDR1 SQVTM and CDR2 ANQGSEA. CDR3 size: 12 residues. V was trimmed by 5 bases and J by 5 bases, leaving 12 bases between them. The CDR3 loop is CSVTDGTETQYF. In nucleotides, the CDR3 is TGCAGCGTTACCGACGGAACGGAGACCCAGTACTTC.

This clonotype came up many times. The gene calls are TRBV12-3 or TRBV12-4 and TRBJ2-1, with D tentatively TRBD2 (6 bases). V gave up 5 bases and J gave up 11 bases, with 13 bases separating them. The CDR3 has 12 amino acids. CDR3: CASSTRDSKQFF. The CDR3 DNA follows: TGTGCCAGCAGTACGAGGGACTCGAAGCAGTTCTTC.

The CDR3 is CASSYPGQGNSYEQYV. CDR3 sequence (DNA): TGTGCCAGCAGTTACCCGGGACAGGGGAATTCCTACGAGCAGTACGTC. The V and J genes are TRBV6-5 and TRBJ2-7; 10 bases map to TRBD1. With 2 bases clipped from V and 1 base from J, the junction kept 5 bases outside the gene matches. CDR1 and CDR2 (germline): MNHEY, SVGAGI. This CDR3 contains 16 residues.

This clonotype was observed a handful of times. The rearrangement uses TRBV28 and TRBJ1-5, with 11 bases identical to TRBD1. Germline CDR1 and CDR2: MDHEN and SYDVKM. The CDR3 spans 15 residues. With V trimmed by 4 bases and J by 6 bases, 5 bases remained unmatched. This chain's CDR3 is CASSYVGTGGQPQHF. The CDR3, as DNA: TGTGCCAGCAGTTACGTCGGGACAGGGGGTCAGCCCCAGCATTTT.

The chain combines TRBV4-3 with TRBJ1-6; no reliable D call. The germline V gene has CDR1 LGHNA and CDR2 YSLEER. With 0 bases removed from V and 0 bases from J, the gap between germline ends came to 9 bases. This CDR3 has 17 amino acids. In DNA form, the CDR3 reads TGCGCCAGCAGCCAAGATGGCCTGAGCTCCTATAATTCACCCCTCCACTTT. Translating gives CASSQDGLSSYNSPLHF.

This chain links TRBV28 with TRBJ1-6; a weak D match, TRBD1 (6 bases). Germline CDR1 is MDHEN and CDR2 is SYDVKM. The CDR3 is 15 residues long. The V gene lost 2 bases and the J gene lost 9 bases, with 14 bases spanning the gap. The CDR3: CASSLSLQGASPLHF. For the CDR3, the DNA is TGTGCCAGCAGTTTAAGTTTACAGGGAGCTTCACCCCTCCACTTT.

This clonotype turned up a few times. This chain joins TRBV12-3 or TRBV12-4 and TRBJ2-7, with D possibly being TRBD2 (6 bases). This CDR3 has 17 residues. Trimming left V 5 bases short and J 7 bases short, with 27 bases between. This CDR3 reads CASSPRRGGATSREQYF. CDR3 in DNA: TGTGCCAGCAGTCCCCGCCGCGGAGGGGCTACGAGCAGGGAGCAGTACTTC.

This clonotype has only a few counts. The chain has TRBV7-9 and TRBJ2-3, with D unclear. This CDR3 has 16 amino acids. V shed 2 bases and J shed 4 bases, with 16 bases lying between them. The germline V gene encodes CDR1 SEHNR and CDR2 FQNEAQ (reference sequence). The chain's CDR3 is CASSLSSLLGPDTQYF. The CDR3 coding sequence is TGTGCCAGCAGCTTATCTAGTCTCCTCGGTCCAGATACGCAGTATTTT.

Concerning this clonotype itself: Lacking the conserved final phenylalanine or tryptophan, this CDR3 likely reflects a read error. V and J are TRBV28 and TRBJ2-4; no reliable D call. Deletions cut 6 bases from V and 0 bases from J, with 15 bases between. The V gene's germline CDR1 is MDHEN and CDR2 SYDVKM. The length of the CDR3 is 16 residues. The CDR3: CASSAPRKGAKNIQYY. The CDR3 nucleotides are TGTGCCAGCAGCGCCCCGAGGAAGGGAGCCAAAAACATTCAGTACTAC.

This clonotype has ten or more counts. The V and J genes are TRBV28 and TRBJ1-5, with D unclear. In germline, CDR1 is MDHEN, CDR2 SYDVKM. With 3 bases removed from V and 1 base from J, the gap between germline ends came to 7 bases. CDR3 length: 14 amino acids. CDR3 DNA sequence: TGTGCCAGCAGTTTGGGTCACAGCAATCAGCCCCAGCATTTT. Translated: CASSLGHSNQPQHF.

The CDR3, as DNA: TGTGCCAGCAGTCCCCACCACTCTGGGGCCAACGTCCTGACTTTC. It yields the protein CASSPHHSGANVLTF. J is TRBJ2-6 and V is TRBV28; no definite D call. CDR1 is MDHEN and CDR2 is SYDVKM in the germline V gene. Trimming took off 5 bases at V and 0 bases at J, with 8 bases between the two ends. The CDR3 covers 15 residues.

This clonotype was seen many times. The genes are TRBV7-8 and TRBJ2-1; 7 positions match TRBD2. Germline loops: CDR1 SGHVS, CDR2 FQNEAQ. The CDR3 spans 15 residues. V was pared by 3 bases and J by 4 bases, with 6 bases of the junction left unmatched. The CDR3 protein is CASSFSLAAYNEQFF. CDR3 nucleotide sequence: TGTGCCAGCAGCTTCTCGCTAGCGGCATACAATGAGCAGTTCTTC.

The chain combines TRBV11-2 with TRBJ2-1, with TRBD2 identical over 11 bases. Trimming took 0 bases from V and 3 from J; bases not matched to a gene: 4. Germline V gene lookup returns CDR1 SGHAT and CDR2 FQNNGV. The length of the CDR3 is 17 residues. CDR3 loop: CASSLDGGTSGYNEQFF. The DNA of the CDR3 is TGTGCCAGCAGCTTAGATGGGGGGACTAGCGGCTACAATGAGCAGTTCTTC.

The table lists this clonotype with a few counts. This sequence joins TRBV11-2 and TRBJ1-1, with unresolved D. The V gene's germline CDR1 is SGHAT and CDR2 FQNNGV. The V end lost 1 base, the J end lost 3 bases, and 6 bases lay between the germline ends. CDR3 length equals 13 residues. The CDR3 loop reads CASSLGRHTEAFF. Written as DNA, the CDR3 is TGTGCCAGCAGCTTAGGCCGGCACACTGAAGCTTTCTTT.

This clonotype was seen more than once but under ten times. The chain couples TRBV20-1 to TRBJ1-4; D remains unclear. V was shortened by 6 bases and J by 7 bases, with 15 bases between the two germline ends. This CDR3 spans 13 amino acids. In germline, CDR1 is DFQATT, CDR2 SNEGSKA (reference sequence). The CDR3, as DNA: TGCAGTGCCCGAGCGGCCCACCTTGAAAAACTGTTTTTT. Its protein is CSARAAHLEKLFF.

This chain connects TRBV4-2 to TRBJ2-3; 7 bases map to TRBD2. Germline V gene data show CDR1 as LGHNA and CDR2 as YNFKEQ. The CDR3 runs to 15 residues. V shed 4 bases and J 2 bases; nucleotides not matched to a gene: 6. The CDR3 is CASSLTSVNTDTQYF. The DNA of the CDR3 is TGTGCCAGCAGCCTAACTAGCGTAAACACAGATACGCAGTATTTT.

This sequence joins TRBV11-2 and TRBJ2-5, with D perhaps matching TRBD2 (6 bases). The CDR3 totals 17 residues. Looked up from germline, CDR1 is SGHAT and CDR2 is FQNNGV. Trimming removed 3 bases at V and 2 bases at J, with 19 bases between. The DNA for the CDR3 is TGTGCCAGCAGCTTCCCTTCCGGGGGAAGGGATCAAGAGACCCAGTACTTC. Protein product: CASSFPSGGRDQETQYF.